This T cell receptor (beta chain) was recovered during a study of T-cell memory formation after mild COVID-19. About the research overall: TCR clusters were largely donor specific.

In this sample, this clonotype turned up many times. MiXCR was run by TCRdb on the 5' RACE reads, yielding one entry per CDR3 protein. This sample yields 140,000 or so distinct CDR3 sequences, of which roughly 6.2% are seen a single time; 2% to 2.5% belongs to the top ten. V was pared by 6 bases and J by 3 bases, with 7 bases between. This CDR3 region has 12 residues. CDR1 and CDR2 (germline): KGHDR, SFDVKD. The sequence was collected from an adult woman who had mild COVID-19 (a few samples of this study predate the infection). Cell type and time point are not known. This rearrangement joins TRBV24-1 to TRBJ1-1; D remains ambiguous. The specimen sequenced was PBMCs or a T cell subset sorted from them (not recorded which). The CDR3 DNA sequence: TGTGCCACCAGTTCTCGGGACACTGAAGCTTTCTTT. This translates into CATSSRDTEAFF.